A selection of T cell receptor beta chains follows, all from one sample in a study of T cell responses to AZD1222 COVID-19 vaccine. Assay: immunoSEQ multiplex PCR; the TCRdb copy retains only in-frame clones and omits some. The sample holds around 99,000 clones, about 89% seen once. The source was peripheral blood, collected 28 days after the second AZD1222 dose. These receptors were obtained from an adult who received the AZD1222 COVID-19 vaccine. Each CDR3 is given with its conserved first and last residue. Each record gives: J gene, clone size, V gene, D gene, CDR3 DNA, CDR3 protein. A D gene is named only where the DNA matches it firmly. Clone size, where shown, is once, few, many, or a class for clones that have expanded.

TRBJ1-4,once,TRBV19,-,TGTGCCAGTAGTAATGTGGACAGTAATGAAAAACTGTTTTTT,CASSNVDSNEKLFF
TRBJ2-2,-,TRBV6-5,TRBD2,TGTGCCAGCAGTCTGGCGGGAGTGGAGCTGTTTTTT,CASSLAGVELFF
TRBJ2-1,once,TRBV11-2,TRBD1,TGTGCCAGCAGCCCCGGGAGAACAGGGGGTAATGAGCAGTTCTTC,CASSPGRTGGNEQFF
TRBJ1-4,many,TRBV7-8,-,TGTGCCAGCAGCTTCGACAGAGGGAATGAAAAACTGTTTTTT,CASSFDRGNEKLFF
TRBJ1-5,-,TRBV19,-,TGTGCCAGTAGTAGCGTTAACAGGCTGCCCCAGCATTTT,CASSSVNRLPQHF
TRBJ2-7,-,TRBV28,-,TGTGCCAGCAGTTTCAGTCAGGGAAAAGTCTACGAGCAGTACTTC,CASSFSQGKVYEQYF
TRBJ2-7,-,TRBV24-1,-,TGTGCCACCAGTGAGGGACAACCGAGCTCCTACGAGCAGTACTTC,CATSEGQPSSYEQYF
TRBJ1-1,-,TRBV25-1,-,TGTGCCAGCAGTGAATACATAAACACTGAAGCTTTCTTT,CASSEYINTEAFF
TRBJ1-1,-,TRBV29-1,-,TGCAGCGTTGTTCCCGAGAACACTGAAGCTTTCTTT,CSVVPENTEAFF
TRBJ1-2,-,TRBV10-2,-,TGCGCCAGCCAGAGGACGGCCTTTAGTTCCTATGGCTACACCTTC,CASQRTAFSSYGYTF
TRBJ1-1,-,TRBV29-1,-,TGCAGCGTTGACCGGGGAAGCACTGAAGCTTTCTTT,CSVDRGSTEAFF
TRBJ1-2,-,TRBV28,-,TGTGCCAGCGGCACCCGTTGGGGGAGTGGCTACACCTTC,CASGTRWGSGYTF
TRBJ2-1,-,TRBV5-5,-,TGTGCCAGCAGCTCAGAGGAGGGGGGGTACAATGAGCAGTTCTTC,CASSSEEGGYNEQFF
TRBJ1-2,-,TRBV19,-,TGTGCCACAGGCGTGAACTATGGCTACACCTTC,CATGVNYGYTF
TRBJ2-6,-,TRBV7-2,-,TGTGCCAGCAGCTTAGTTGCGGGACAGAGCTCTGGGGCCAACGTCCTGACTTTC,CASSLVAGQSSGANVLTF
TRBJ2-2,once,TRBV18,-,TGTGCCAGCTCATCATTGCAGGGCTACACCGGGGAGCTGTTTTTT,CASSSLQGYTGELFF
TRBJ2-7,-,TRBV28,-,TGTGCCAGCAGTCCCCAGGGGACATTCTCCTACGAGCAGTACTTC,CASSPQGTFSYEQYF
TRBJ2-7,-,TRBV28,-,TGTGCCAGCAGTTTTTATGACGAGCAGTACTTC,CASSFYDEQYF
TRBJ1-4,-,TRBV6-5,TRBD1,TGTGCCAGCAGCCCCCAGGGGGACGCGCAACTGTTTTTT,CASSPQGDAQLFF
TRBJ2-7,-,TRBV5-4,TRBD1,TGTGCCAGCAGCCTGGGACAGCTCTACGAGCAGTACTTC,CASSLGQLYEQYF
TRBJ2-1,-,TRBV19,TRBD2,TGTGCCAGTAGTATTGCCCTAGCGGGAGAGTATATCGGGGATGAGCAGTTCTTC,CASSIALAGEYIGDEQFF
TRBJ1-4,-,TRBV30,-,TGTGCCTGGAGTGTTTTCGGGATTAATGAAAAACTGTTTTTT,CAWSVFGINEKLFF
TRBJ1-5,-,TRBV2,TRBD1,TGTGCCAGCAGTGAAAGGACAGGGACAATCCAGCCCCAGCATTTT,CASSERTGTIQPQHF
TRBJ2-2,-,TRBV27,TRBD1,TGTGCCAGCAGTCCGGACAGGGGAACCGGGGAGCTGTTTTTT,CASSPDRGTGELFF
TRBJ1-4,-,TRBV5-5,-,TGTGCCAGCAGCTTGGACGGGGCAACTAATGAAAAACTGTTTTTT,CASSLDGATNEKLFF
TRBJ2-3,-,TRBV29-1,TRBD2,TGCAGCGTTTCCGGGACTAGCGGCCTCACAGATACGCAGTATTTT,CSVSGTSGLTDTQYF
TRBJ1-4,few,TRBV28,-,TGTGCCAGCACTAGTGGTGGTAGTCCCTCTAATGAAAAACTGTTTTTT,CASTSGGSPSNEKLFF
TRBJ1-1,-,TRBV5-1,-,TGCGCCAGCAGCTTACAAATACAGGGCCCGAACACTGAAGCTTTCTTT,CASSLQIQGPNTEAFF
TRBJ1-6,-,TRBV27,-,TGTGCCAGCAGTCCCTATTCAATACGTAATTCACCCCTCCACTTT,CASSPYSIRNSPLHF
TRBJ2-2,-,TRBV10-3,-,TGTGCCATCAGTGAGTCGGGCCTGACCGGGGAGCTGTTTTTT,CAISESGLTGELFF
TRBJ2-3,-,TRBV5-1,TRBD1,TGCGCCAGCAGCTGGACCGGGACAGGGGGCAACACAGATACGCAGTATTTT,CASSWTGTGGNTDTQYF
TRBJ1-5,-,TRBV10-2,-,TGCGCCAGAAATCGGCTAGCGAGCAATCAGCCCCAGCATTTT,CARNRLASNQPQHF
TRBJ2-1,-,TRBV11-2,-,TGTGCCAGCAGCCTACGGTTTGAGGGGAAGGGTTACAATGAGCAGTTCTTC,CASSLRFEGKGYNEQFF
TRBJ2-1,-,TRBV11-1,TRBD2,TGTGCCAGCAGCCCCGGGACTAGTTACAATGAGCAGTTCTTC,CASSPGTSYNEQFF
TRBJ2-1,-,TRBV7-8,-,TGTGCCAGCAGCCCCGACAATGAGCAGTTCTTC,CASSPDNEQFF
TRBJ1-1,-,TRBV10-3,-,TGTGCCATCAGTGAGTCGTGGGCAGGAATTGAAGCTTTCTTT,CAISESWAGIEAFF
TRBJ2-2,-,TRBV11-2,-,TGTGCCAGCAGCATATCGGGACTGGGGGGAACCGGGGAGCTGTTTTTT,CASSISGLGGTGELFF
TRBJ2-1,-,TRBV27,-,TGTGCCAGCAGTACGCTCCGACAGTTTCGTGAGCAGTTCTTC,CASSTLRQFREQFF
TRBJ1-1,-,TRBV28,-,TGTGCCAGCAGCCCCTGGGGGGGAGAAGCTTTCTTT,CASSPWGGEAFF
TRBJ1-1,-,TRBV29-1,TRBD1,TGCAGCGTTGAATCAGGGGGGACTGAAGCTTTCTTT,CSVESGGTEAFF
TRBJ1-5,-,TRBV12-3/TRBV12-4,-,TGTGCCAGCAGTCCAACAGAGGGTCAGCCCCAGCATTTT,CASSPTEGQPQHF
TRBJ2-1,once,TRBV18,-,TGTGCCAGCTCACCACCGACAGGATACAATGAGCAGTTCTTC,CASSPPTGYNEQFF
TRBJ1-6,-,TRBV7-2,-,TGTGCCAGCCGACAGCCGTATAATTCACCCCTCCACTTT,CASRQPYNSPLHF
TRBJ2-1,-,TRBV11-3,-,TGTGCCAGCAGTCGAGACCGGGTGTCGGAGCAGTTCTTC,CASSRDRVSEQFF
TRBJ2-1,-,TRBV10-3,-,TGTGCCATCAGTGATGGGCTCCCGTCTTACAATGAGCAGTTCTTC,CAISDGLPSYNEQFF
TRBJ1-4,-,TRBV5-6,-,TGTGCCAGCAGCTTGTATGGGGCCTCAACTAATGAAAAACTGTTTTTT,CASSLYGASTNEKLFF
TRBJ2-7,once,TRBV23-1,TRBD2,TGCGCCAGCGGGACTAGCGGGTCCCACGAGCAGTACTTC,CASGTSGSHEQYF
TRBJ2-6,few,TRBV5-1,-,TGCGCCAGCAGCTTGGTGGGGAGCTCTGGGGCCAACGTCCTGACTTTC,CASSLVGSSGANVLTF
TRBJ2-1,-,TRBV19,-,TGTGCCAGTAGTATCTCCCTTGGTGGGTACAATGAGCAGTTCTTC,CASSISLGGYNEQFF
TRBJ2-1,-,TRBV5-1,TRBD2,TGCGCCAGCAGCTTGGGACTAGCGGGAGGGCCCGGGAATGAGCAGTTCTTC,CASSLGLAGGPGNEQFF
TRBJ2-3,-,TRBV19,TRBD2,TGTGCCAGTAGTATACCCCTAAACTCGACCGGGAGGTACACCACAGATACGCAGTATTTT,CASSIPLNSTGRYTTDTQYF